This T cell receptor beta chain was identified during a study of chemoradiotherapy in HPV16-positive cancers (dated by TCRdb to between 2021 and 2022). Concerning the study at large: Candidate HPV-specific T-cell clones and common TCR motifs were defined through functional T-cell assays on cells from two HPV16-positive patients. Whether T-cell immunity against the HPV oncoproteins E6 and E7 changes during chemoradiotherapy and whether survival is affected by this immunity were examined in the study. The candidate HPV-specific TCRs and motifs were then tracked in TCR repertoires from over 80 patients with HPV-related cancers.

Repertoires were sampled repeatedly over the course of chemoradiotherapy so that clonal expansion in the tumor microenvironment could be followed. The receptor library was made with the immunoSEQ multiplex PCR assay. TCRdb mirrors the immuneACCESS table, restricted to in-frame sequences. Some clones are absent from its copies; in checked studies, under half trace to an unresolved V gene, and the reason for the others is unknown. The table for this sample lists 9,500 to 15,000 clones; 90% of them were counted only once. The top ten hold about 2.5% of the sample. Here is what the overall study found, with its caveats: Expansion of candidate HPV-specific clones and E7-related TCR motifs was observed in the tumor microenvironment during treatment, whereas no such expansion was observed for non-HPV-specific T cells. Improved recurrence-free survival in HPV16-positive patients was associated with expansion of HPV-responsive T cells during chemoradiotherapy. The functional definition of HPV-specific T cells came from only two HPV16-positive patients, and the survival association was reported for HPV16-positive patients.

Concerning this clone: Its antigen target is currently unknown. Base qualities are not at hand, and no much larger clone is one base apart.

The germline V gene gives CDR1 as SGHRS and CDR2 as YFSETQ. Trimming takes 0 bases from V and 6 bases from J, and the germline ends sit 12 bases apart. The CDR3 spans 14 residues, from the cysteine through the phenylalanine. Only the CDR3 portion is preserved as DNA: 42 bases, with reading frame beginning at the first base. This clonotype originated in a human donor with HPV-associated anogenital cancer. The V gene is TRBV5-1 and the J gene is TRBJ1-1; the D gene cannot be resolved reliably. The specimen was obtained from a patient who underwent chemoradiotherapy. This receptor has the CDR3 CASSLDSPGPEAFF. The DNA sequence reads TGCGCCAGCAGCTTGGATTCTCCCGGGCCTGAAGCTTTCTTT.